The 11 T cell receptor beta chains listed next were all sequenced from one sample in a study of blood T cell repertoires in COVID-19. Assay: immunoSEQ multiplex PCR; the TCRdb copy retains only in-frame clones and omits some. Here the sample spans roughly 200,000 clones, 86% being singletons. The specimen was PBMCs or T cells enriched from blood (not recorded which). These receptors were obtained from a woman in her 40s with acute COVID-19.

The CDR3 DNA sequence: TGTGCCAGCAGTGAAATGGACAGGGGGGAGACTGAAGCTTTCTTT. It codes for CASSEMDRGETEAFF. The chain combines TRBV6-1 with TRBJ1-1, with 10 bases identical to TRBD1. The CDR3 covers 15 residues. V lost 2 bases and J lost 5; bases outside the gene matches: 5. Germline CDR1 is MNHNS and CDR2 is SASEGT.

The rearrangement links TRBV19 to TRBJ1-5; D gene uncertain. Germline V gene sequence: CDR1 LNHDA, CDR2 SQIVND (reference sequence). V dropped 10 bases and J dropped 10 bases, with 20 bases sitting between them. There are 13 residues in the CDR3. The CDR3 DNA is TGTGCCACATCCCAGCGGACTCTTCGTCCCCAGCATTTT. Its translation is CATSQRTLRPQHF.

The rearrangement links TRBV5-4 to TRBJ1-1; tentatively, D is TRBD1 (6 bases). The CDR3 loop spans 14 amino acids. Trimming removed 2 bases at V and 4 bases at J, with 12 bases between. The germline gives CDR1 SGHNT, CDR2 YYREEE (reference sequence). In DNA form, the CDR3 reads TGTGCCAGCAGCTTTCTACAGGGTAGCACTGAAGCTTTCTTT. It specifies CASSFLQGSTEAFF.

J is TRBJ2-2 and V is TRBV7-8; D ambiguous. This CDR3 has 15 amino acids. The germline V gene encodes CDR1 SGHVS and CDR2 FQNEAQ. With 1 base removed from V and 2 bases from J, the gap between germline ends came to 8 bases. The CDR3 loop reads CASSLGQLNTGELFF. DNA for the CDR3: TGTGCCAGCAGCTTAGGGCAGTTAAACACCGGGGAGCTGTTTTTT.

The chain has TRBV7-2 and TRBJ1-3, with D hard to call. Germline assignment: CDR1 SGHTA and CDR2 FQGNSA. V dropped 2 bases and J dropped 3 bases, with 2 bases sitting between them. The CDR3 totals 12 residues. CDR3 residues: CASSLYGNTIYF. CDR3 sequence (DNA): TGTGCCAGCAGCTTATATGGAAACACCATATATTTT.

V and J are TRBV6-2 or TRBV6-3 and TRBJ2-3, with D possibly being TRBD1 (5 bases). The V and J ends lost 1 base and 3 bases respectively, with 8 bases between them. Germline V gene data show CDR1 as MNHEY and CDR2 as SVGEGT. The CDR3 sequence is 14 residues long. The DNA of the CDR3 is TGTGCCAGCAGTTACTTCAGGGTTACAGATACGCAGTATTTT. Protein product: CASSYFRVTDTQYF.

The rearrangement links TRBV2 to TRBJ1-2; D perhaps matches TRBD1 (6 bases). Germline V gene lookup returns CDR1 SNHLY and CDR2 FYNNEI. This CDR3 is built from 15 residues. V was shortened by 1 base and J by 8 bases, with 17 bases between the two germline ends. DNA of the CDR3: TGTGCCAGCAGTGAAGTGGTAGACAGGATCTCGGGCTACACCTTC. This codes for CASSEVVDRISGYTF.

J is TRBJ1-3 and V is TRBV7-8; D is possibly TRBD1 (5 bases). CDR1 and CDR2 (germline): SGHVS, FQNEAQ. The V end lost 3 bases, the J end lost 1 base, and 19 bases lay between the germline ends. CDR3 size: 18 residues. Here the CDR3 DNA reads TGTGCCAGCAGCTTCCGGGCTGCAGGGATTAAATCTGGAAACACCATATATTTT. This translates into CASSFRAAGIKSGNTIYF.

The V gene is TRBV7-9, the J gene TRBJ2-2; 10 nucleotides line up with TRBD1. V lost 6 bases to trimming and J lost 0 bases; unmatched junction nucleotides: 13. From germline, CDR1 is SEHNR and CDR2 FQNEAQ (reference sequence). The CDR3 sequence is 19 residues long. CDR3 amino acids: CASRTRPGQGPSNTGELFF. For the CDR3, the DNA is TGTGCCAGCAGGACTAGACCGGGACAGGGGCCCTCGAACACCGGGGAGCTGTTTTTT.

This clone was observed once. J is TRBJ1-4 and V is TRBV5-5; D ambiguous. CDR1 and CDR2 (germline): SGHKS, YYEKEE (reference sequence). The CDR3 covers 12 residues. Trimming pared 2 bases from V and 5 bases from J, leaving 4 bases between. CDR3 DNA: TGTGCCAGCAGCTTTCAAAATGAAAAACTGTTTTTT. This codes for CASSFQNEKLFF.

The chain is built from TRBV12-2 and TRBJ2-1; the table's D gene call, TRBD1, was not cross checked with the DNA. TRBV12-2 is a pseudogene. The CDR3 runs to 17 residues. CDR3 bases: TGTGCAAGTCGCTCACACAACCGGGACAGGTGCTACAATGAGCAGTTCTTC. Protein product: CASRSHNRDRCYNEQFF.